This TCR beta chain was recovered during a study of technical replicates of blood from several donors. The protocol was immunoSEQ multiplex PCR, while the TCRdb copy is restricted to in-frame clones and leaves out a portion. The sample includes 64,000 or so clones, around 97% of them seen just once. The CDR3 consists of 12 residues. Between the trimmed V and J ends, which lost 4 bases and 7 bases, there was a span of 11 bases. The V gene's germline CDR1 is SGDLS and CDR2 YYNGEE. This sequence joins TRBV9 and TRBJ1-2; no firm D call. The TCR sequence derives from a human donor in good health. The material sequenced was T cells isolated from PBMCs. As DNA, the CDR3 is TGTGCCAGCAGCTCAACAGAAGGTGGCTACACCTTC. Translation: CASSSTEGGYTF.